Below are 4 T cell receptor beta chains sequenced from a single sample in a study of T cells in Graves' hyperthyroidism and ophthalmopathy. Using RNA transcripts as the source, TCR beta CDR3 regions were amplified. Initially, a first-round RT-PCR of the TCR CDR3 employed the HTBI primer set. TCRdb analysed the multiplex PCR reads with MiXCR anew, one entry per CDR3 protein. The sample includes about 700,000 distinct CDR3 sequences, 12% to 15% of them seen just once. The specimen sequenced was blood. These receptors all come from a woman aged 18-30 years with Graves' hyperthyroidism.

In this sample, this clonotype turned up many times. The chain combines TRBV27 with TRBJ1-2, with a possible D match to TRBD1 (5 bases). V gave up 6 bases and J gave up 3 bases, with 17 bases separating them. In germline, CDR1 is MNHEY, CDR2 SMNVEV (reference sequence). The CDR3 has 15 amino acids. CDR3 region: CASSRTPGPDYGYTF. In DNA form, the CDR3 reads TGTGCCAGCAGCCGGACGCCGGGACCGGACTATGGCTACACCTTC.

This clonotype has ten or more counts. This chain uses TRBV7-2 with TRBJ1-2; D call uncertain. Germline CDR1 and CDR2: SGHTA and FQGNSA. V was shortened by 4 bases and J by 1 base, with 13 bases between the two germline ends. The CDR3 loop spans 15 amino acids. CDR3 DNA: TGTGCCAGCAGCTCACCAGTGTCACTTAACTATGGCTACACCTTC. Protein sequence: CASSSPVSLNYGYTF.

This clonotype was recorded at least ten times. The chain links TRBV7-2 to TRBJ2-7, with 9 bases that match TRBD1. There are 14 residues in the CDR3. The trim removed 10 bases at V and 3 bases at J, leaving 10 bases unmatched. The V gene's germline CDR1 is SGHTA and CDR2 FQGNSA. Here the CDR3 reads CATRGTGTGYEQYF. In DNA form, the CDR3 reads TGTGCCACCAGGGGGACAGGGACCGGCTACGAGCAGTACTTC.

In this sample, this clonotype turned up a few times. The rearrangement uses TRBV28 and TRBJ2-5; no clear D. The V and J ends lost 5 bases and 5 bases respectively, with 15 bases between them. Germline V gene lookup returns CDR1 MDHEN and CDR2 SYDVKM. The length of the CDR3 is 14 residues. The CDR3 DNA reads TGTGCCAGCAGTCTCGGCCCCCCTGGGGAGACCCAGTACTTC. Residues: CASSLGPPGETQYF.